This TCR beta chain originates from a study of T cell responses to AZD1222 COVID-19 vaccine. TCRdb's copy holds only in-frame clones and misses some; the assay was immunoSEQ multiplex PCR. The profile shows fewer than 200,000 clones, 85% to 95% of them singletons. V lost 1 base, J lost 0 bases, and 7 bases stayed unmatched. CDR3 length: 17 residues. Germline assignment: CDR1 SGHTS and CDR2 YDEGEE. This material consisted of peripheral blood, taken on day 0 of AZD1222 vaccination. The genes are TRBV5-8 and TRBJ1-3, with TRBD1 matching over 7 bases. The sequence was collected from an adult in good health. The CDR3 DNA reads as TGTGCCAGCAGCTTGTACCCAGGGGGAGTCTCTGGAAACACCATATATTTT. This translates into CASSLYPGGVSGNTIYF.